This passage covers 2 T cell receptor beta chains from one sample sequenced in a study of breast tumors, draining lymph nodes, adjacent tissues. TCRdb ran MiXCR on the multiplex PCR reads and lists one entry per CDR3 protein. This sample has some 66,000 distinct CDR3 sequences, with approximately 57% found just once. Input material: breast tumor tissue. These receptor sequences come from a female donor with breast cancer. Some clones in this sample may be carry-over from other donors' samples.

This clonotype occurred many times. This sequence joins TRBV20-1 and TRBJ2-3, with 8 bases that match TRBD2. Germline CDR1 and CDR2: DFQATT and SNEGSKA (reference sequence). The V and J ends lost 2 bases and 4 bases, in that order; junction bases with no gene match: 14. This CDR3 region has 17 residues. CDR3 loop: CSARPPSGSRVADTQYF. CDR3 sequence (DNA): TGCAGTGCTAGACCCCCGAGCGGGAGTAGGGTCGCAGATACGCAGTATTTT.

The genes are TRBV29-1 and TRBJ1-2; D is ambiguous. Per the germline V gene, CDR1 is SQVTM and CDR2 is ANQGSEA. Trimming removed 4 bases from V and 3 bases from J, with 15 bases in between. The CDR3 is 14 amino acids. In DNA form, the CDR3 reads TGCAGCGTTGTTTACTACTTAGGCGACTATGGCTACACCTTC. The encoded protein is CSVVYYLGDYGYTF.